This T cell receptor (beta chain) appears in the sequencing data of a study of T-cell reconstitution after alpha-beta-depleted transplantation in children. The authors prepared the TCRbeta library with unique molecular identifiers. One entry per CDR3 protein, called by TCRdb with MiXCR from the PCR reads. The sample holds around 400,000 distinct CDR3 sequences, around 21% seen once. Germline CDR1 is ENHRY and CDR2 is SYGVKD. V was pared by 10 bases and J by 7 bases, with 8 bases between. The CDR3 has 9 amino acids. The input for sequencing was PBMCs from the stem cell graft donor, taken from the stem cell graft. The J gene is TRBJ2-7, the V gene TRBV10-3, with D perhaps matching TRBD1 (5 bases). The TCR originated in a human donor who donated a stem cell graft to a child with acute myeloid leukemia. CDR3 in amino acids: CATKGEQYF. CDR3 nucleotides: TGTGCCACCAAGGGGGAGCAGTACTTC.